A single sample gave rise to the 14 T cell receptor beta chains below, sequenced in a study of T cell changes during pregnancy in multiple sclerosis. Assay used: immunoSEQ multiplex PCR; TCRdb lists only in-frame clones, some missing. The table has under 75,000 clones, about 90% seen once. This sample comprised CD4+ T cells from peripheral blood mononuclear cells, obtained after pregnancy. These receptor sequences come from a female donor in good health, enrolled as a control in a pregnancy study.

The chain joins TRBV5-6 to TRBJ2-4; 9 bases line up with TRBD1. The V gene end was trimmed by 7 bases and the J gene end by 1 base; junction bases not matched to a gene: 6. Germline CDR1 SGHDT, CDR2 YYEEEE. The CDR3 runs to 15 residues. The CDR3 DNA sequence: TGTGCCAGCTTCGGACAGGGGAAGGCCAAAAACATTCAGTACTTC. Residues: CASFGQGKAKNIQYF.

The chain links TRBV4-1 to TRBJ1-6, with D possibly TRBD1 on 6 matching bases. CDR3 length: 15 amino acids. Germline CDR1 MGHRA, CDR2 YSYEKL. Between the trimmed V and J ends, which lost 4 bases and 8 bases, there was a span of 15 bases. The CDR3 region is CASSPTGSVDSPLHF. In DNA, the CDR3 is TGCGCCAGCAGCCCGACAGGATCGGTTGATTCACCCCTCCACTTT.

The CDR3 nucleotides read TGTGCCAGCAGCTTAGCTCTCCCCGCCGGGATCCCGGGCTACACCTTC. It encodes CASSLALPAGIPGYTF. This chain joins TRBV7-8 and TRBJ1-2; D gene uncertain. The CDR3 has 16 amino acids. With 0 bases removed from V and 8 bases from J, the gap between germline ends came to 19 bases. Germline CDR1 reads SGHVS; CDR2 reads FQNEAQ.

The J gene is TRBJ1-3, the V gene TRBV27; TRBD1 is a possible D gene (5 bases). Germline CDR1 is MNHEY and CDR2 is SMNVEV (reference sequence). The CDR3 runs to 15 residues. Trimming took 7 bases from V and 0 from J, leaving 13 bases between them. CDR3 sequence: CASKITGASGNTIYF. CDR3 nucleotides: TGTGCCAGCAAAATTACAGGAGCCTCTGGAAACACCATATATTTT.

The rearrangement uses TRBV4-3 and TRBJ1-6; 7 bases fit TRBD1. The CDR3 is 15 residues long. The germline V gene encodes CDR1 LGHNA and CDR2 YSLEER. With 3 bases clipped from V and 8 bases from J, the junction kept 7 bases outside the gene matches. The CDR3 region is CASSHENRGDSPLHF. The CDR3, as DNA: TGCGCCAGCAGCCATGAAAACAGGGGAGATTCACCCCTCCACTTT.

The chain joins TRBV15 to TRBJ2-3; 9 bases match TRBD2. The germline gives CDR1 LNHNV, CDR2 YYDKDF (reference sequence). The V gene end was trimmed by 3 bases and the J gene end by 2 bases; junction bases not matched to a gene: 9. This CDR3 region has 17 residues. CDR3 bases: TGTGCCACCAGCAGGGAGTGGGCTAGCGGGGTCACAGATACGCAGTATTTT. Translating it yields CATSREWASGVTDTQYF.

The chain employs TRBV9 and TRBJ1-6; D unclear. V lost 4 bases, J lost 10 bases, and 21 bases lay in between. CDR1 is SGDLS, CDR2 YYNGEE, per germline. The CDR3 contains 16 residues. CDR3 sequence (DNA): TGTGCCAGCAGCACCAGCGGGCCTCCGGGAGGATCACCCCTCCACTTT. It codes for CASSTSGPPGGSPLHF.

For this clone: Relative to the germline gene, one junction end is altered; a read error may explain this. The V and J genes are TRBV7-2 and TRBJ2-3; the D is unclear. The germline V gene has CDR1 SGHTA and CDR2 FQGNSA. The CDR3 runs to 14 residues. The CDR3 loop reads CASSLSWVGDAQYF. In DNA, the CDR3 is TGTGCCAGCAGCTTGAGCTGGGTTGGAGATGCGCAGTATTTT.

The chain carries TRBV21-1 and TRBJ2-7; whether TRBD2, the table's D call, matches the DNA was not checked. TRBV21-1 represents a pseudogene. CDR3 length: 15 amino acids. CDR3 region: CASKPQAAASYEQYF. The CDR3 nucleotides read TGTGCCAGCAAACCCCAAGCGGCGGCCTCCTACGAGCAGTACTTC.

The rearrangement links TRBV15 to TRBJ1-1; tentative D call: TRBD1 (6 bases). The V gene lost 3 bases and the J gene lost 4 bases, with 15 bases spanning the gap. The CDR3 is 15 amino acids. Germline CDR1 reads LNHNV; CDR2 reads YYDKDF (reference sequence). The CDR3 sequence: CATSRGGQGATEAFF. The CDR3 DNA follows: TGTGCCACCAGCAGGGGGGGGCAGGGAGCCACTGAAGCTTTCTTT.

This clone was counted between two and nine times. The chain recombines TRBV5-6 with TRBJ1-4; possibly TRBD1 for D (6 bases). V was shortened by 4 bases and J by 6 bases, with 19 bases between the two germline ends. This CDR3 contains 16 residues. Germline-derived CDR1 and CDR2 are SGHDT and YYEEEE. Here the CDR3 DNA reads TGTGCCAGCAGCCGAACCCGGTTGGGGGCTTATGAAAAACTGTTTTTT. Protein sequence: CASSRTRLGAYEKLFF.

CDR3 bases: TGTGCCAGCAGCGTAGGGGGGACAGGGTGGGATCAGCCCCAGCATTTT. This translates into CASSVGGTGWDQPQHF. This rearrangement joins TRBV9 to TRBJ1-5; TRBD1 matches at 9 bases. CDR3 length equals 16 residues. The germline V gene encodes CDR1 SGDLS and CDR2 YYNGEE. J lost 5 bases, V lost 0 bases, and 6 bases had no gene match.

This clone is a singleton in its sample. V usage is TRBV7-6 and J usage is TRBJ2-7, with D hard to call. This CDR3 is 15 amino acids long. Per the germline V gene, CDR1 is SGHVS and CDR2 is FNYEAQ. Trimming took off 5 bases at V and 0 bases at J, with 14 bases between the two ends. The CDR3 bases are TGTGCCAGCAGCACCAGCGCGAGGAGCTCCTACGAGCAGTACTTC. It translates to CASSTSARSSYEQYF.

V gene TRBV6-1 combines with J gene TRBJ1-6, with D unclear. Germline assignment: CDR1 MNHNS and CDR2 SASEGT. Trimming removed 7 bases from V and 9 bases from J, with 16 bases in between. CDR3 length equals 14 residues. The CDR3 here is CASNRPGEGSPLHF. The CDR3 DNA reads TGTGCCAGCAATAGGCCGGGAGAGGGTTCACCCCTCCACTTT.